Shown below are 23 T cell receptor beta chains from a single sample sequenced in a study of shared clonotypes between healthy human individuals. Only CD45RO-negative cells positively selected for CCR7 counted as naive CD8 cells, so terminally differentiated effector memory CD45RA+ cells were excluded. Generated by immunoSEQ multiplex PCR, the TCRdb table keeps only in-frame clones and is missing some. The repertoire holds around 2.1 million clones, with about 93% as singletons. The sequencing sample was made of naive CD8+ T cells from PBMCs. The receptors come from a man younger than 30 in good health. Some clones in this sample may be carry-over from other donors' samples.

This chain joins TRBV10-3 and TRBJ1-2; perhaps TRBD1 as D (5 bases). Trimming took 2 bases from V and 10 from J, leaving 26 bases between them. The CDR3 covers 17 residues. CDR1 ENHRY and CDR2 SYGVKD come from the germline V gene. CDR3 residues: CAISEPKGEDKGVFYTF. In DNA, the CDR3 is TGTGCCATCAGTGAGCCGAAGGGAGAGGACAAAGGTGTCTTCTACACCTTC.

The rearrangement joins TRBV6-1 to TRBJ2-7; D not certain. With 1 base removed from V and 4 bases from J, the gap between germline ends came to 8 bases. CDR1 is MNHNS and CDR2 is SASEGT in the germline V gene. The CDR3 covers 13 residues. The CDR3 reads CASSEGWLYEQYF. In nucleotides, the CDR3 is TGTGCCAGCAGTGAAGGGTGGTTGTACGAGCAGTACTTC.

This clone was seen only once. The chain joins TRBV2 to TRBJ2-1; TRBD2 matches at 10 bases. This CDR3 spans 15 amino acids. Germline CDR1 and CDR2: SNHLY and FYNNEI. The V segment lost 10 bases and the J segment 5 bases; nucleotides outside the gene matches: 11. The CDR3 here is CATAVGTSVDNEQFF. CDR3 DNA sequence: TGTGCCACCGCGGTAGGGACTAGCGTGGACAATGAGCAGTTCTTC.

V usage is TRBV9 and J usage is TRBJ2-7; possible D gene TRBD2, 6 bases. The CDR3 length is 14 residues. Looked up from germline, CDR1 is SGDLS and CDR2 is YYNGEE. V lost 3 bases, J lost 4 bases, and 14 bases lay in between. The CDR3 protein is CASSAWEDGYEQYF. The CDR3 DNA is TGTGCCAGCAGCGCCTGGGAGGACGGTTACGAGCAGTACTTC.

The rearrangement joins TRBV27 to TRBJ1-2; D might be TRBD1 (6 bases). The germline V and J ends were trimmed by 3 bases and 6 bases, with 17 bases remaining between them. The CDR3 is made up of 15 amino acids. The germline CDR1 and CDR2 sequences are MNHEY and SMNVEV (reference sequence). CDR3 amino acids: CASSFQIGQSDGYTF. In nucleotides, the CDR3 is TGTGCCAGCAGTTTCCAGATTGGACAGTCGGATGGCTACACCTTC.

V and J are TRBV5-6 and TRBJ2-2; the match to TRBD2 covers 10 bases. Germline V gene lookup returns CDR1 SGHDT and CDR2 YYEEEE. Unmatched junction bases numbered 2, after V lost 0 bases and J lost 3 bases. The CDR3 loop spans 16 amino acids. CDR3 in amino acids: CASSLALAGYTGELFF. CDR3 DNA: TGTGCCAGCAGCTTGGCACTAGCGGGATACACCGGGGAGCTGTTTTTT. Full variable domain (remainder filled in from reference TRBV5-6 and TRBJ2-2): DAGVTQSPTHLIKTRGQQVTLRCSPKSGHDTVSWYQQALGQGPQFIFQYYEEEERQRGNFPDRFSGHQFPNYSSELNVNALLLGDSALYLCASSLALAGYTGELFFGEGSRLTVL.

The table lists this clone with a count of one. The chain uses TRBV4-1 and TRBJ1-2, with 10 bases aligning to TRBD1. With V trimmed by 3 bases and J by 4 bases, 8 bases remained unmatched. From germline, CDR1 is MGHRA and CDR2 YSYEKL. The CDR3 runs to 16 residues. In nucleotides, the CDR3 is TGCGCCAGCAGCCATAAAACGACAGGGGGCCCCTATGGCTACACCTTC. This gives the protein CASSHKTTGGPYGYTF.

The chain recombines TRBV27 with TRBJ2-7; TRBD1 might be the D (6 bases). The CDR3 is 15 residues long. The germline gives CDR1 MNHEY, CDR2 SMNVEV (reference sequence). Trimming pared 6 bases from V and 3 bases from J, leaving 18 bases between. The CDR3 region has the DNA TGTGCCAGCAGCCCGTTAGACAGGCTAGACTACGAGCAGTACTTC. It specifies CASSPLDRLDYEQYF.

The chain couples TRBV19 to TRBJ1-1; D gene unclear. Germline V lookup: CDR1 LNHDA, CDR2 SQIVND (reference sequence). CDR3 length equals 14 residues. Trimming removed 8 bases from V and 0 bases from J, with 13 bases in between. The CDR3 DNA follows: TGTGCCAGTGAACGGGAAGAACTGAACACTGAAGCTTTCTTT. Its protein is CASEREELNTEAFF.

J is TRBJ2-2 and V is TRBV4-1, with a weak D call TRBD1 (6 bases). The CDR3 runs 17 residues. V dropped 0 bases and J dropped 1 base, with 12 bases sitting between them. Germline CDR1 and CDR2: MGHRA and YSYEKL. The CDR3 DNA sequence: TGCGCCAGCAGCCAAGAGTATGGGACATTGAACACCGGGGAGCTGTTTTTT. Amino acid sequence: CASSQEYGTLNTGELFF.

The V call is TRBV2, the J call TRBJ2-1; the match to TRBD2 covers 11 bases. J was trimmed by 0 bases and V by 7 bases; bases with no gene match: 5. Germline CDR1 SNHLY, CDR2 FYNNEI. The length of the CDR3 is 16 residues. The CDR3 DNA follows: TGTGCCAGCACGGGACTAGCGGACCGCTCCTACAATGAGCAGTTCTTC. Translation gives CASTGLADRSYNEQFF.

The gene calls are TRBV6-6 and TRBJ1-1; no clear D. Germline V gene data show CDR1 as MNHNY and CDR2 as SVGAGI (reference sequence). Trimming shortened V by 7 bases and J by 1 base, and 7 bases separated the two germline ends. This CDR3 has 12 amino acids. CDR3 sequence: CASIDWNTEAFF. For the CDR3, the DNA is TGTGCCAGCATCGATTGGAACACTGAAGCTTTCTTT.

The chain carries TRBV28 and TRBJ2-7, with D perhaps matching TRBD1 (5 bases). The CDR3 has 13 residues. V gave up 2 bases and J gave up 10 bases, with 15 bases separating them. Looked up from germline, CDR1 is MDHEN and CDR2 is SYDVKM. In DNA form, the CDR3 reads TGTGCCAGCAGTTTACGGACACTCCCGCCCCAGTACTTC. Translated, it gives CASSLRTLPPQYF.

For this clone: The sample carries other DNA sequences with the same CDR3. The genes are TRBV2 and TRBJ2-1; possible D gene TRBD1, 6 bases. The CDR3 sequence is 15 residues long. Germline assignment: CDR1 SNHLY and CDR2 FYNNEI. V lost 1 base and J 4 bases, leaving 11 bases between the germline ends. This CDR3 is CASSEGQGIYNEQFF. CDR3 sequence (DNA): TGTGCCAGCAGTGAAGGGCAGGGGATTTACAATGAGCAGTTCTTC.

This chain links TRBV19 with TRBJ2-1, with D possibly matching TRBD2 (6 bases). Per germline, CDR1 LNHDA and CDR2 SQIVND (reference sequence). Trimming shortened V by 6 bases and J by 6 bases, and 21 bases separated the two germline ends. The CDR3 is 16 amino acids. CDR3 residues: CASRPGVALGGNEQFF. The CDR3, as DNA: TGTGCCAGTAGACCCGGGGTAGCCTTGGGGGGCAATGAGCAGTTCTTC.

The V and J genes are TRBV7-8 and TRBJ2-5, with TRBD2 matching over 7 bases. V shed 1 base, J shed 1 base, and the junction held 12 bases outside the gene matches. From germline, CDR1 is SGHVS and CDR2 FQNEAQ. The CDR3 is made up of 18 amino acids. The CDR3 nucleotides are TGTGCCAGCAGCTTAGTACCCACCCGTCTAGCGGTCCAAGAGACCCAGTACTTC. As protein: CASSLVPTRLAVQETQYF.

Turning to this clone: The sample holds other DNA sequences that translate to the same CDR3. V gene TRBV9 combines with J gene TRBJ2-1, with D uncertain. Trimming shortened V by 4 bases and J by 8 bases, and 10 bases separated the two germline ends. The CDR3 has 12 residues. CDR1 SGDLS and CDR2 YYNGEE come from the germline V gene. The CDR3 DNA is TGTGCCAGCAGCTCTCCGTCATATGAGCAGTTCTTC. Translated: CASSSPSYEQFF.

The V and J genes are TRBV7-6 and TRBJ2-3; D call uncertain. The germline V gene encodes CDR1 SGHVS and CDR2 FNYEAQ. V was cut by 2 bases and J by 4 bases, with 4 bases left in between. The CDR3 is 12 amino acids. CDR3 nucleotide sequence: TGTGCCAGCAGCTTATATGCAGATACGCAGTATTTT. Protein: CASSLYADTQYF.

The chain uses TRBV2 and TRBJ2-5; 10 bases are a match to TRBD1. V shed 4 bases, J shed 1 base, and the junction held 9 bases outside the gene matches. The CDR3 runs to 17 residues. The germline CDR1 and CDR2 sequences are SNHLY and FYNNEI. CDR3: CASSARQGALPQETQYF. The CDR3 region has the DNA TGTGCCAGCAGTGCGAGACAGGGGGCGCTCCCCCAAGAGACCCAGTACTTC.

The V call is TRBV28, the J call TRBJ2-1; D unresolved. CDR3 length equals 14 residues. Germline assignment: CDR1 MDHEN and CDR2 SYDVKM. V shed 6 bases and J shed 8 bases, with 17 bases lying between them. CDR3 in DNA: TGTGCCAGCAGATCGGGCTCATGGAACGATGAGCAGTTCTTC. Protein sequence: CASRSGSWNDEQFF. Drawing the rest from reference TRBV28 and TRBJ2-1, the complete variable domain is DVKVTQSSRYLVKRTGEKVFLECVQDMDHENMFWYRQDPGLGLRLIYFSYDVKMKEKGDIPEGYSVSREKKERFSLILESASTNQTSMYLCASRSGSWNDEQFFGPGTRLTVL.

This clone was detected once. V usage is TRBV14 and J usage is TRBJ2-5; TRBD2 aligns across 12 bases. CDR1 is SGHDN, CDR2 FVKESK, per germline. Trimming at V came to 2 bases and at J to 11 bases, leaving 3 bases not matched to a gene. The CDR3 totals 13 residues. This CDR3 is CASSQSSGGVQYF. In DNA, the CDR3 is TGTGCCAGCAGCCAATCTAGCGGGGGGGTGCAGTACTTC.

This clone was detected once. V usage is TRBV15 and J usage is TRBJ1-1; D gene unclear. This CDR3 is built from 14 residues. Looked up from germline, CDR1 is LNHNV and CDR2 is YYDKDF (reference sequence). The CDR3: CAAAEVIGNTEAFF. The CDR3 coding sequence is TGTGCGGCAGCAGAGGTGATTGGGAACACTGAAGCTTTCTTT.

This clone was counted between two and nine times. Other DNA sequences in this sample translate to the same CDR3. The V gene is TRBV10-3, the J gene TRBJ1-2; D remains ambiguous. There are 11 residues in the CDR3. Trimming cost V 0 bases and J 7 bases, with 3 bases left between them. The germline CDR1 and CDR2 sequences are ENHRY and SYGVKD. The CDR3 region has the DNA TGTGCCATCAGTGAGTCTGGTGGCTACACCTTC. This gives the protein CAISESGGYTF.